The clone carrying this T cell receptor beta chain was recorded at least ten times. TCRdb redid the calling of the PCR reads with MiXCR, one entry per CDR3 protein. The table records around 65,000 distinct CDR3 sequences, about 18% of them present only once. This record belongs to a study of molecular identifiers for immune sequencing clone quantification. V lost 5 bases and J 2 bases, leaving 16 bases between the germline ends. The CDR3 is 15 amino acids. Looked up from germline, CDR1 is SGHVS and CDR2 is FQNEAQ. What was sequenced was naive CD8+ T cells from blood, with Jurkat cell RNA spiked in. Subset reported: FACS-sorted CD8+CD4-CCR7+CD45RA+ naive T cells. The receptor was derived from a human donor in good health. Some libraries in this study had Jurkat cell RNA spiked in. The rearrangement uses TRBV7-8 and TRBJ2-7; possibly TRBD1 or TRBD2 for D (5 bases each). The CDR3 region has the DNA TGTGCCAGCAGCGTTAAAGGGCAGGGACCCTACGAGCAGTACTTC. Protein product: CASSVKGQGPYEQYF.